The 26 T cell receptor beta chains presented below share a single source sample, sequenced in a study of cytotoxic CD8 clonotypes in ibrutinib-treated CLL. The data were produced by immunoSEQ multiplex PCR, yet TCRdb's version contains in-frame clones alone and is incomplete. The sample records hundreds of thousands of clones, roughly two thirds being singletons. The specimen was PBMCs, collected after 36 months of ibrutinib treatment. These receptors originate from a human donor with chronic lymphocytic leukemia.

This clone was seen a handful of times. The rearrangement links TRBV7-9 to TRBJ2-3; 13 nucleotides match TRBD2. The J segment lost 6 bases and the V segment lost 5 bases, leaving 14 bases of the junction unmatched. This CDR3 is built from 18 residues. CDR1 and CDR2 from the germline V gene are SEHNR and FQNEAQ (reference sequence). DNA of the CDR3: TGTGCCAGCAGCCCACGACGAACACTAGCGGGAGGGCGGGATACGCAGTATTTT. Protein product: CASSPRRTLAGGRDTQYF.

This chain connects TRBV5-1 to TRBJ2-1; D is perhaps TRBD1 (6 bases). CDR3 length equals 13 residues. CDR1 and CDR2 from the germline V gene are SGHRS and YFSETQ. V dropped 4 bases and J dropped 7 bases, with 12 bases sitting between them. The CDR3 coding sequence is TGCGCCAGCAGCCCGCCGAGGGGGAATGAGCAGTTCTTC. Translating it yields CASSPPRGNEQFF.

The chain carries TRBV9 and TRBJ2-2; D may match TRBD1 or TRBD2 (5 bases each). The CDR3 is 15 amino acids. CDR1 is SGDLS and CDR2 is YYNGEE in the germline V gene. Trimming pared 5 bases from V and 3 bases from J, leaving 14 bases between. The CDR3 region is CASSWDQGDTGELFF. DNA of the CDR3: TGTGCCAGCAGTTGGGACCAAGGCGACACCGGGGAGCTGTTTTTT.

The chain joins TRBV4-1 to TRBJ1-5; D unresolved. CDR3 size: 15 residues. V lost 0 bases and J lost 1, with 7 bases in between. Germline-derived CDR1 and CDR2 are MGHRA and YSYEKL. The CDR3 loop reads CASSQDHGSNQPQHF. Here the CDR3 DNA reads TGCGCCAGCAGCCAAGATCATGGCAGCAATCAGCCCCAGCATTTT.

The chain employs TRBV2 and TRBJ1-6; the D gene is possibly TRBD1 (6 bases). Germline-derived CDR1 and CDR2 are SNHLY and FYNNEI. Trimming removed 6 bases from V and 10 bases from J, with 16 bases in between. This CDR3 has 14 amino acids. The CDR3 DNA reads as TGTGCCAGCAGACAAGGACAGTTGGTCTCACCCCTCCACTTT. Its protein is CASRQGQLVSPLHF.

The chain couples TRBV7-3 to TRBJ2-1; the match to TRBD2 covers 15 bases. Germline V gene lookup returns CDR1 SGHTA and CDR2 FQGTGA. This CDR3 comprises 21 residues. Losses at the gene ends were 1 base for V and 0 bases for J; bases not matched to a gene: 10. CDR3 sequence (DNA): TGTGCCAGCAGCTTAAGGGGGACTAGCGGGAGGATATGGAGCTCCTACAATGAGCAGTTCTTC. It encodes CASSLRGTSGRIWSSYNEQFF.

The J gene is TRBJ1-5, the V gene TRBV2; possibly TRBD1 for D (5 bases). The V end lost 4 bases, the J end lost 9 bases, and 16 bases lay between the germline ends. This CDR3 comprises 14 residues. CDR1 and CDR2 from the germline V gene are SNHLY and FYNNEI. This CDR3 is CASSVGPDGGPQHF. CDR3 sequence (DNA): TGTGCCAGCAGTGTTGGACCGGACGGGGGGCCCCAGCATTTT.

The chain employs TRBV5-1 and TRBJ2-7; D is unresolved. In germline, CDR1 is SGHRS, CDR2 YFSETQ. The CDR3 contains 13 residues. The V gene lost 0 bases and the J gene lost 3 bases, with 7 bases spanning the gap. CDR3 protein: CASSLDTYYEQYF. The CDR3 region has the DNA TGCGCCAGCAGCTTGGACACGTACTACGAGCAGTACTTC.

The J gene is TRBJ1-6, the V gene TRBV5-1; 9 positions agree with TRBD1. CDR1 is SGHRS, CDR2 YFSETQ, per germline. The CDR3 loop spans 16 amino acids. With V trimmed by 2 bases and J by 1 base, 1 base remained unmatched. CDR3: CASSLQGASYNSPLHF. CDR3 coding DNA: TGCGCCAGCAGCTTACAGGGGGCGTCCTATAATTCACCCCTCCACTTT.

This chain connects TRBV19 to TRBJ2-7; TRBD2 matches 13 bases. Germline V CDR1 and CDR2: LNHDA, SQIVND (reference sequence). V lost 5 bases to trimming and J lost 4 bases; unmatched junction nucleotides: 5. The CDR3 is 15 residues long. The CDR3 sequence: CASSPGLAGPYEQYF. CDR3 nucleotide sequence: TGTGCCAGTAGTCCGGGACTAGCGGGACCATACGAGCAGTACTTC.

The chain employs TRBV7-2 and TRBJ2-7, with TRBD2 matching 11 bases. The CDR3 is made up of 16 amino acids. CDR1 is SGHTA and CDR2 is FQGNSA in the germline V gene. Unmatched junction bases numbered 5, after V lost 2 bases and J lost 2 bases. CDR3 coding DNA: TGTGCCAGCAGCTTAAGACTAGCGGGGTTGCCCTACGAGCAGTACTTC. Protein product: CASSLRLAGLPYEQYF.

The CDR3 region has the DNA TGTGCCAGCAGTGAAAGGGCCCTTCGAGAGACCCAGTACTTC. This sequence encodes CASSERALRETQYF. The rearrangement uses TRBV2 and TRBJ2-5, with D uncertain. The CDR3 runs to 14 residues. Looked up from germline, CDR1 is SNHLY and CDR2 is FYNNEI. Trimming pared 2 bases from V and 4 bases from J, leaving 11 bases between.

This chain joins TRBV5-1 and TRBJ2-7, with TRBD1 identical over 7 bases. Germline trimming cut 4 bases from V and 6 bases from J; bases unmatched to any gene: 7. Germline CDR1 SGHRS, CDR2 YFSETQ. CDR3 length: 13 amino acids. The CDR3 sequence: CASSHMTGIEQYF. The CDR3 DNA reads TGCGCCAGCAGCCACATGACAGGGATCGAGCAGTACTTC.

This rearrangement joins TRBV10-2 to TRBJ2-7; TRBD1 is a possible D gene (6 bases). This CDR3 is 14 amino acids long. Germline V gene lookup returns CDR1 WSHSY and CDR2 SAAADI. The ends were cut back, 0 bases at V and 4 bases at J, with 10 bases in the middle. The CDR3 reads CASSESGTSYEQYF. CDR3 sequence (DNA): TGCGCCAGCAGTGAGTCGGGGACATCTTACGAGCAGTACTTC.

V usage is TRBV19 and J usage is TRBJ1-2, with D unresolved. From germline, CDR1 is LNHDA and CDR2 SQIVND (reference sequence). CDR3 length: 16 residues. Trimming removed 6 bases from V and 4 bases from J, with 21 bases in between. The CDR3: CASSPLRQERAYGYTF. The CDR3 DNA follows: TGTGCCAGTAGCCCCCTAAGACAAGAGCGGGCCTATGGCTACACCTTC.

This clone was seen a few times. The chain's CDR3 is CASSALGTGANTGELFF. In DNA, the CDR3 is TGTGCCAGCAGTGCCTTAGGAACAGGGGCGAACACCGGGGAGCTGTTTTTT. This chain uses TRBV6-4 with TRBJ2-2; 7 bases map to TRBD1. The CDR3 extends over 17 amino acids. V lost 4 bases, J lost 0 bases, and 8 bases stayed unmatched. Germline values: CDR1 MRHNA, CDR2 SNTAGT.

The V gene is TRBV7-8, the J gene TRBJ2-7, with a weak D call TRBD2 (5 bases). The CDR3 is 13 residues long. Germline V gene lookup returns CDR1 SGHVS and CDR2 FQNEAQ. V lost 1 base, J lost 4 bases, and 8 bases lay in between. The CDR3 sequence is CASSLVSGYEQYF. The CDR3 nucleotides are TGTGCCAGCAGCTTAGTCAGCGGTTACGAGCAGTACTTC.

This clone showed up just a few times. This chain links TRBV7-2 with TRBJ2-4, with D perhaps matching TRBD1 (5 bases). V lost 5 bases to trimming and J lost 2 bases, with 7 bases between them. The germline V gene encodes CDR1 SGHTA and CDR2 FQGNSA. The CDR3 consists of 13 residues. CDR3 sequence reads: CASSQGTKNIQYF. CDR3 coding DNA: TGTGCCAGCAGCCAGGGCACCAAAAACATTCAGTACTTC.

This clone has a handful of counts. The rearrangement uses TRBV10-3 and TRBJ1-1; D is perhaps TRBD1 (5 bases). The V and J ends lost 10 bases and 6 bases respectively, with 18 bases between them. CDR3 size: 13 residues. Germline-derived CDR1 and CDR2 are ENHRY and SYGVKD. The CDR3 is CATFGGGGPEAFF. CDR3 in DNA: TGTGCCACCTTCGGGGGAGGAGGGCCTGAAGCTTTCTTT.

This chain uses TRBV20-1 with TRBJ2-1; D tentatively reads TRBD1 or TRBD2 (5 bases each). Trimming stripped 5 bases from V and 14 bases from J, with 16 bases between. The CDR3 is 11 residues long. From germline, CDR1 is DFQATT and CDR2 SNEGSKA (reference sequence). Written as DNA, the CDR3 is TGCAGTGCTCGCAGAGGGGAGTTGAAGTTCTTC. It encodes CSARRGELKFF.

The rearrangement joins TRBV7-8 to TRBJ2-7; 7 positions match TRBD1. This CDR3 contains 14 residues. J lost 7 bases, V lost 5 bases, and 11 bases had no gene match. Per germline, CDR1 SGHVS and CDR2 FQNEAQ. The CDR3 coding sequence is TGTGCCAGCAGCGCTGCAGACAGGGTGAAAGAGCAGTACTTC. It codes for CASSAADRVKEQYF.

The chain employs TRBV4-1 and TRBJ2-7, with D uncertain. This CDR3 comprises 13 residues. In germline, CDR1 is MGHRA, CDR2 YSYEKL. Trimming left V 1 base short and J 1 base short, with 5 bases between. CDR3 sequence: CASSQVASYEQYF. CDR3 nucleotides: TGCGCCAGCAGCCAAGTAGCTTCCTACGAGCAGTACTTC.

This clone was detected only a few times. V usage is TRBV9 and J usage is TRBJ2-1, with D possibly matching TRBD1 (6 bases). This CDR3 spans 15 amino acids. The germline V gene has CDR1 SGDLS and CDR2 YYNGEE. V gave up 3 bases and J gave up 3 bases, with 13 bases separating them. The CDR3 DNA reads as TGTGCCAGCAGCGCCCGACAGGCGAACTACAATGAGCAGTTCTTC. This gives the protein CASSARQANYNEQFF.

The CDR3: CASSVGGQRFFSYNEQFF. As DNA, the CDR3 is TGTGCCAGCAGCGTAGGGGGCCAAAGGTTCTTCTCCTACAATGAGCAGTTCTTC. The V and J genes are TRBV9 and TRBJ2-1; maybe TRBD1 (5 bases). The germline CDR1 and CDR2 sequences are SGDLS and YYNGEE. This CDR3 comprises 18 residues. V shed 0 bases and J shed 0 bases, with 16 bases lying between them. Based on the CDR3 plus reference TRBV9 and TRBJ2-1, the full variable domain is DSGVTQTPKHLITATGQRVTLRCSPRSGDLSVYWYQQSLDQGLQFLIQYYNGEERAKGNILERFSAQQFPDLHSELNLSSLELGDSALYFCASSVGGQRFFSYNEQFFGPGTRLTVL.

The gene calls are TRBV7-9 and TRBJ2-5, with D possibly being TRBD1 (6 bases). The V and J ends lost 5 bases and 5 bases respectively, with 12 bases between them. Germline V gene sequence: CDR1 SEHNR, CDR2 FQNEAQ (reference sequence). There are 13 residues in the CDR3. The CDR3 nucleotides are TGTGCCAGCAGCCCAGGGGACGGTGAGACCCAGTACTTC. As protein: CASSPGDGETQYF.

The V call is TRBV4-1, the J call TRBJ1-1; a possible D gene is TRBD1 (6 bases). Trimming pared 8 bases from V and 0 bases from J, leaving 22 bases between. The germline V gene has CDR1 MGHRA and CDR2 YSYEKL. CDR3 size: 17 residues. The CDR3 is CASSSRGPPALNTEAFF. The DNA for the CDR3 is TGCGCCAGCTCTTCTCGGGGGCCCCCCGCCTTGAACACTGAAGCTTTCTTT.